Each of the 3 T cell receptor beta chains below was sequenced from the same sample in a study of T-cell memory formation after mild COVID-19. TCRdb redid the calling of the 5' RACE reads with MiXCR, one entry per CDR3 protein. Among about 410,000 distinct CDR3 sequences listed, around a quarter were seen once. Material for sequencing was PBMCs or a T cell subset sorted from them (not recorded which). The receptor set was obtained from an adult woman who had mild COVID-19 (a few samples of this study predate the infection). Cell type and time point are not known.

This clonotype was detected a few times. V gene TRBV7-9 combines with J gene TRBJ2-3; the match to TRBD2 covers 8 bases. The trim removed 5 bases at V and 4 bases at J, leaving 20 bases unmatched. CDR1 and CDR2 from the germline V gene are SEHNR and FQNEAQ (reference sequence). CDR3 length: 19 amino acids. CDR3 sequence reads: CASSLDPRGGTTRPDTQYF. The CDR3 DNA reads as TGTGCCAGCAGCCTTGATCCGCGCGGGGGGACGACAAGGCCAGATACGCAGTATTTT.

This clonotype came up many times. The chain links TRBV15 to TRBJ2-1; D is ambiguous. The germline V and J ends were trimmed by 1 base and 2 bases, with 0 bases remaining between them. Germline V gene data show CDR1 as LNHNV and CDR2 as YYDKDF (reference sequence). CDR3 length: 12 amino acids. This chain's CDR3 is CATSRAYNEQFF. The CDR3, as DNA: TGTGCCACCAGCAGAGCCTACAATGAGCAGTTCTTC. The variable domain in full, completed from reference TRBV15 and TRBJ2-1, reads DAMVIQNPRYQVTQFGKPVTLSCSQTLNHNVMYWYQQKSSQAPKLLFHYYDKDFNNEADTPDNFQSRRPNTSFCFLDIRSPGLGDTAMYLCATSRAYNEQFFGPGTRLTVL.

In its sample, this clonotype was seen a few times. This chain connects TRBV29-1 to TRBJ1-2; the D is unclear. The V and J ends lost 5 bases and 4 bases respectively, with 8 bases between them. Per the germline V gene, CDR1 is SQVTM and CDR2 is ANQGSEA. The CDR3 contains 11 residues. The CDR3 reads CSVYTPYGYTF. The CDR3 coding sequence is TGCAGCGTTTACACACCCTATGGCTACACCTTC.